Sequencing of this T cell receptor (beta chain) was carried out in a study of cytomegalovirus exposure and HLA in healthy donors. Whole-study findings and limits: A later analysis reportedly found that, within productive TCRs, an Asian-associated ancestry cluster had fewer N-insertions than the mean observed across the approximately 700 donors. According to reports, the classifier identified cytomegalovirus status with high specificity and sensitivity. Most likely, a cluster of highly shared sequence variants arose as a sequencing artifact. TCR beta V segments were, for the most part, productive about 87% or about 30% of the time in an earlier analysis.

Germline V CDR1 and CDR2: MNHEY, SVGAGI. The CDR3 has 13 amino acids. 13 Jbeta primers and 60 Vbeta primers were used for the PCR. TCRdb's copy holds only in-frame clones and misses some; the assay was immunoSEQ multiplex PCR. Here the sample spans about 78,000 clones, around 70% being singletons. Notes on this clone: What it binds is unknown. The junction shows a germline mismatch at one end, possibly a read error.

This sequence was found in a middle-aged woman in good health and CMV-seropositive. V usage is TRBV6-5 and J usage is TRBJ1-2; TRBD1 agrees at 9 bases. The sequenced sample was PBMCs. The CDR3 sequence: CASGRQGDYGYPF. DNA of the CDR3: TGTGCCAGCGGTCGACAGGGGGACTATGGCTACCCCTTC.